Following are 27 T cell receptor beta chains from one sample sequenced in a study of technical replicates of blood from several donors. Some clones are missing from TCRdb's copy, which holds only in-frame ones; the method was immunoSEQ multiplex PCR. The repertoire consists of about 80,000 clones, with 90% to 95% occurring once and the leading ten covering about 0.39%. The sequenced material came from T cells isolated from PBMCs. The source of these receptors is a human donor in good health.

This chain links TRBV6-1 with TRBJ1-5; D is ambiguous. Germline CDR1 and CDR2: MNHNS and SASEGT. The V and J ends lost 11 bases and 7 bases respectively, with 21 bases between them. The CDR3 runs 14 residues. The CDR3, as DNA: TGTGCCTGCTGGGCGGGGATTTTTGACCAGCCCCAGCATTTT. Encoded protein: CACWAGIFDQPQHF.

The chain carries TRBV19 and TRBJ2-7, with D possibly TRBD2 on 8 matching bases. The germline CDR1 and CDR2 sequences are LNHDA and SQIVND (reference sequence). This CDR3 contains 16 residues. Trimming took off 3 bases at V and 0 bases at J, with 15 bases between the two ends. CDR3 residues: CASSIGREGASYEQYF. In DNA form, the CDR3 reads TGTGCCAGTAGTATTGGTCGGGAGGGGGCCTCCTACGAGCAGTACTTC.

The chain joins TRBV14 to TRBJ1-2; unclear D gene. The CDR3 is 13 amino acids. V gave up 1 base and J gave up 3 bases, with 6 bases separating them. CDR1 SGHDN and CDR2 FVKESK come from the germline V gene. The CDR3: CASSQVSDYGYTF. The CDR3 coding sequence is TGTGCCAGCAGCCAAGTGAGCGACTATGGCTACACCTTC.

This clone was seen just once. The chain joins TRBV10-2 to TRBJ1-5; the match to TRBD1 covers 7 bases. With V trimmed by 3 bases and J by 1 base, 0 bases remained unmatched. There are 14 residues in the CDR3. Per the germline V gene, CDR1 is WSHSY and CDR2 is SAAADI. CDR3 bases: TGCGCCAGCAGTGAACAGGGGAGCAATCAGCCCCAGCATTTT. It encodes CASSEQGSNQPQHF.

The rearrangement joins TRBV2 to TRBJ2-7; 8 bases match TRBD2. Germline loops: CDR1 SNHLY, CDR2 FYNNEI. V shed 6 bases, J shed 6 bases, and the junction held 10 bases outside the gene matches. This CDR3 region has 14 residues. In DNA, the CDR3 is TGTGCCAGCAGAGCGGGAGTTGATTCGTTCGAGCAGTACTTC. Protein: CASRAGVDSFEQYF.

This clone was counted once. The V and J genes are TRBV2 and TRBJ1-1; 8 bases agree with TRBD1. CDR1 and CDR2 (germline): SNHLY, FYNNEI. This CDR3 is 13 amino acids long. Trimming took 10 bases from V and 0 from J; bases not matched to a gene: 4. CDR3 nucleotide sequence: TGTGCCATCACAGGGGGAATGAACACTGAAGCTTTCTTT. It is translated as CAITGGMNTEAFF. Using reference TRBV2 and TRBJ1-1 for the parts outside the CDR3, the full variable domain is EPEVTQTPSHQVTQMGQEVILRCVPISNHLYFYWYRQILGQKVEFLVSFYNNEISEKSEIFDDQFSVERPDGSNFTLKIRSTKLEDSAMYFCAITGGMNTEAFFGQGTRLTVV.

The rearrangement joins TRBV6-5 to TRBJ2-4, with D possibly being TRBD1 (6 bases). Germline V lookup: CDR1 MNHEY, CDR2 SVGAGI. The CDR3 has 16 residues. V lost 3 bases and J lost 0, with 12 bases in between. CDR3 in amino acids: CASSYGQFLAKNIQYF. The CDR3 DNA reads TGTGCCAGCAGTTATGGACAGTTTCTAGCCAAAAACATTCAGTACTTC.

This CDR3 is CASSKAGLTPGLARILETQYF. The CDR3 DNA follows: TGTGCCAGCAGCAAAGCGGGCCTTACTCCGGGACTAGCAAGAATTCTGGAGACCCAGTACTTC. The V gene is TRBV21-1, the J gene TRBJ2-5; whether TRBD2, the table's D call, matches the DNA was not checked. TRBV21-1 is reported as a pseudogene. This CDR3 has 21 residues.

The rearrangement uses TRBV30 and TRBJ1-5; possibly TRBD1 for D (6 bases). The CDR3 sequence is 15 residues long. The V gene lost 0 bases and the J gene lost 6 bases, with 15 bases spanning the gap. Germline V gene sequence: CDR1 GTSNPN, CDR2 SVGIG (reference sequence). DNA of the CDR3: TGTGCCTGGAGTGTAGACTATCAGGGGCCTCAGCCCCAGCATTTT. Protein product: CAWSVDYQGPQPQHF.

The J gene is TRBJ1-2, the V gene TRBV2, with TRBD1 matching over 11 bases. With V trimmed by 3 bases and J by 3 bases, 6 bases remained unmatched. This CDR3 contains 16 residues. Germline V CDR1 and CDR2: SNHLY, FYNNEI. CDR3 sequence: CASSDPGQGAYYGYTF. CDR3 coding DNA: TGTGCCAGCAGTGATCCTGGACAGGGGGCATACTATGGCTACACCTTC.

The gene calls are TRBV19 and TRBJ1-2; 7 positions match TRBD1. V lost 7 bases, J lost 3 bases, and 8 bases stayed unmatched. Germline assignment: CDR1 LNHDA and CDR2 SQIVND (reference sequence). This CDR3 has 14 amino acids. CDR3 loop: CASNNRGSDYGYTF. In DNA form, the CDR3 reads TGTGCCAGTAACAACAGGGGTTCTGACTATGGCTACACCTTC.

This clone was seen more than once but under ten times. J is TRBJ1-1 and V is TRBV10-1; TRBD1 aligns across 8 bases. The ends lost 3 bases at V and 0 bases at J; junction bases unmatched: 3. CDR1 is WNHNN and CDR2 is SYGVQD in the germline V gene (reference sequence). The CDR3 runs 15 residues. The CDR3 spells CASSEYRGLNTEAFF. The CDR3 DNA follows: TGCGCCAGCAGTGAATACAGGGGGTTGAACACTGAAGCTTTCTTT.

The genes are TRBV21-1 and TRBJ1-1; the table's D call, TRBD1, was not checked against the DNA. TRBV21-1 is listed as a pseudogene. There are 17 residues in the CDR3. CDR3 bases: TGTGCCAGCAGCAAAGATATCCGGGACAGGGGGAACACTGAAGCTTTCTTT. Translation: CASSKDIRDRGNTEAFF.

This chain links TRBV21-1 with TRBJ2-5; the DNA was not used to check the table's D call, TRBD2. TRBV21-1 is marked as a pseudogene. The length of the CDR3 is 12 residues. The CDR3 reads CASSKVEQTQYF. The CDR3 DNA sequence: TGTGCCAGCAGCAAGGTGGAGCAGACCCAGTACTTC.

This chain connects TRBV19 to TRBJ1-2; D is ambiguous. Germline loops: CDR1 LNHDA, CDR2 SQIVND (reference sequence). This CDR3 contains 14 residues. V dropped 10 bases and J dropped 3 bases, with 18 bases sitting between them. CDR3: CATSAGEGYYGYTF. The CDR3 bases are TGTGCCACCTCGGCGGGAGAAGGCTACTATGGCTACACCTTC.

For this clone: A read error may account for a junction end that differs from germline. The chain is built from TRBV7-7 and TRBJ2-1; TRBD2 might be the D (5 bases). In germline, CDR1 is SSHAT, CDR2 FNYEAQ (reference sequence). This CDR3 is built from 13 residues. Here the CDR3 reads CASSFPPRGEQFF. DNA of the CDR3: TGTGCTAGCAGCTTCCCTCCTCGCGGGGAGCAGTTCTTC.

This clone was picked up one time. The V gene is TRBV30, the J gene TRBJ2-7, with 9 bases matching TRBD1. V was pared by 3 bases and J by 7 bases, with 7 bases of the junction left unmatched. CDR1 GTSNPN and CDR2 SVGIG come from the germline V gene (reference sequence). The CDR3 totals 13 residues. CDR3 nucleotides: TGTGCCTGGAGGGGACAGGGTCGAGGAGAGCAGTACTTC. It is translated as CAWRGQGRGEQYF. Supplemented by reference TRBV30 and TRBJ2-7, the full variable domain reads SQTIHQWPATLVQPVGSPLSLECTVEGTSNPNLYWYRQAAGRGLQLLFYSVGIGQISSEVPQNLSASRPQDRQFILSSKKLLLSDSGFYLCAWRGQGRGEQYFGPGTRLTVT.

The rearrangement links TRBV7-2 to TRBJ2-7, with D unresolved. This CDR3 is built from 15 residues. V was shortened by 3 bases and J by 1 base, with 13 bases between the two germline ends. Germline V gene data show CDR1 as SGHTA and CDR2 as FQGNSA. CDR3 loop: CASSFRQTLSYEQYF. CDR3 DNA: TGTGCCAGCAGCTTTCGGCAGACTCTTTCCTACGAGCAGTACTTC. Full variable domain (remainder filled in from reference TRBV7-2 and TRBJ2-7): GAGVSQSPSNKVTEKGKDVELRCDPISGHTALYWYRQSLGQGLEFLIYFQGNSAPDKSGLPSDRFSAERTGGSVSTLTIQRTQQEDSAVYLCASSFRQTLSYEQYFGPGTRLTVT.

The V gene is TRBV5-5, the J gene TRBJ1-4, with 8 bases aligning to TRBD1. The germline gives CDR1 SGHKS, CDR2 YYEKEE (reference sequence). Trimming cost V 4 bases and J 8 bases; bases outside gene matches: 10. The CDR3 is 15 amino acids. The CDR3 sequence: CASSDNRDRFEKLFF. In nucleotides, the CDR3 is TGTGCCAGCAGCGATAACCGGGACAGGTTCGAAAAACTGTTTTTT.

The gene calls are TRBV5-6 and TRBJ1-3; D might be TRBD1 (5 bases). This CDR3 comprises 18 residues. V lost 4 bases and J lost 0, with 20 bases in between. CDR1 and CDR2 (germline): SGHDT, YYEEEE. CDR3 DNA sequence: TGTGCCAGCAGCGCGGTGGTCGGGGGTGCCCTCTCTGGAAACACCATATATTTT. Its translation: CASSAVVGGALSGNTIYF.

This clone was seen once. The CDR3 bases are TGCGCCAGCAGCCCATACAGGGGCTACGAGCAGTACTTC. Translation gives CASSPYRGYEQYF. The chain uses TRBV4-3 and TRBJ2-7; TRBD1 agrees at 7 bases. Germline CDR1 is LGHNA and CDR2 is YSLEER. There are 13 residues in the CDR3. The junction had 3 bases not matched to a gene; V was cut back by 4 bases and J by 3 bases.

This clone was counted once. This chain connects TRBV4-2 to TRBJ2-1; D remains unclear. The V end was cut by 1 base, the J end by 9 bases, with 13 bases between. The CDR3 spans 14 residues. From germline, CDR1 is LGHNA and CDR2 YNFKEQ. Here the CDR3 DNA reads TGTGCCAGCAGCCAAGTGGTCTCATTAGTTGAGCAGTTCTTC. Amino acid sequence: CASSQVVSLVEQFF.

The table lists this clone with a count of one. J is TRBJ1-5 and V is TRBV27, with D hard to call. Trimming left V 4 bases short and J 0 bases short, with 4 bases between. Germline lookup yields CDR1 MNHEY and CDR2 SMNVEV (reference sequence). The CDR3 totals 13 residues. CDR3 residues: CASSSYSNQPQHF. In DNA form, the CDR3 reads TGTGCCAGCAGTTCTTATAGCAATCAGCCCCAGCATTTT.

This chain links TRBV7-2 with TRBJ2-7, with TRBD2 identical over 7 bases. Germline CDR1 is SGHTA and CDR2 is FQGNSA. Losses at the gene ends were 4 bases for V and 2 bases for J; bases not matched to a gene: 2. The CDR3 is 13 residues long. DNA for the CDR3: TGTGCCAGCAGCTGGACTAGAGCCTACGAGCAGTACTTC. Translated, it gives CASSWTRAYEQYF.

The rearrangement links TRBV6-5 to TRBJ2-2; D perhaps matches TRBD1 (5 bases). Looked up from germline, CDR1 is MNHEY and CDR2 is SVGAGI. The CDR3 extends over 15 amino acids. The V end was cut by 6 bases, the J end by 5 bases, with 16 bases between. CDR3 region: CASREEMGLTGELFF. CDR3 bases: TGTGCCAGCAGAGAGGAAATGGGGCTTACCGGGGAGCTGTTTTTT.

The V call is TRBV6-1, the J call TRBJ2-7, with 7 bases aligning to TRBD1. The germline CDR1 and CDR2 sequences are MNHNS and SASEGT. The CDR3 runs 16 residues. Unmatched junction bases numbered 9, after V lost 1 base and J lost 3 bases. The CDR3 spells CASSEDRGTSFYEQYF. CDR3 sequence (DNA): TGTGCCAGCAGTGAAGACAGGGGCACTAGTTTCTACGAGCAGTACTTC.

The table lists this clone with a few counts. The V and J genes are TRBV6-5 and TRBJ1-1, with a weak D call TRBD1 (6 bases). Trimming pared 4 bases from V and 4 bases from J, leaving 13 bases between. Germline loops: CDR1 MNHEY, CDR2 SVGAGI. CDR3 size: 14 residues. Here the CDR3 reads CASSSLQGRTEAFF. In nucleotides, the CDR3 is TGTGCCAGCAGTTCCTTGCAGGGGCGCACTGAAGCTTTCTTT.